This entry lists 18 T cell receptor beta chains sequenced from one sample in a study of tumor and adjacent non-tumor tissue in lung cancer. Three rounds of nested PCR, following a modified ARM-PCR protocol, produced the TCRbeta library. TCRdb re-derived calls from the multiplex PCR reads in MiXCR, one entry per CDR3 protein. The table lists approximately 120,000 distinct CDR3 sequences, roughly 73% of them singletons, with 35% to 40% in the top ten. The template was RNA from unsorted bulk tissue. Sequenced material: lung tumor tissue. These receptors originate from a woman aged 55-69 years with non-small cell lung cancer.

A note on this clonotype: The germline gene is not matched at one end of the junction; a read error may be the cause. The V call is TRBV11-3, the J call TRBJ1-1; the D is unclear. Germline-derived CDR1 and CDR2 are SGHNT and YENEEA. The CDR3 totals 12 residues. Here the CDR3 DNA reads TGTACCAGCAGCTTCGAGAGCATTGAAGCTTTCTTT. As protein: CTSSFESIEAFF. Based on the CDR3 plus reference TRBV11-3 and TRBJ1-1, the full variable domain is EAGVVQSPRYKIIEKKQPVAFWCNPISGHNTLYWYLQNLGQGPELLIRYENEEAVDDSQLPKDRFSAERLKGVDSTLKIQPAELGDSAVYLCTSSFESIEAFFGQGTRLTVV.

The chain recombines TRBV28 with TRBJ2-1; D remains ambiguous. CDR1 MDHEN and CDR2 SYDVKM come from the germline V gene. The CDR3 loop spans 15 amino acids. The V gene lost 6 bases and the J gene lost 6 bases, with 18 bases spanning the gap. The CDR3 region is CASSGPPRRCNEQFF. CDR3 sequence (DNA): TGTGCCAGCAGCGGACCTCCCCGACGGTGCAATGAGCAGTTCTTC.

V and J are TRBV11-2 and TRBJ2-7; D gene uncertain. Germline V gives CDR1 SGHAT, CDR2 FQNNGV. The CDR3 covers 16 residues. The CDR3, as DNA: TGTACCACCAGCTCCACCGAAAGTGCAGGCTCCTACGAGCAGTACTTC. Protein: CTTSSTESAGSYEQYF.

A remark on this clonotype: At one end, the junction sequence differs from germline, possibly due to a read error. The V call is TRBV4-1, the J call TRBJ1-5; TRBD1 matches at 8 bases. The CDR3 is 15 residues long. Germline values: CDR1 MGHRA, CDR2 YSYEKL. DNA for the CDR3: TGCGCCAGCAGCCAAGACAGGGGGCCCAATCAGCCCAAGCATTTT. Translation gives CASSQDRGPNQPKHF.

Comments on this clonotype: Its ends do not fully match the called genes, so a read error is possible. V and J are TRBV20-1 and TRBJ2-2; 9 bases are a match to TRBD2. The V gene's germline CDR1 is DFQATT and CDR2 SNEGSKA (reference sequence). The CDR3 consists of 17 residues. CDR3: CSAPSQRGASNTGGLFF. CDR3 coding DNA: TGCAGTGCCCCAAGCCAGCGGGGGGCGTCGAACACCGGGGGGCTGTTTTTT.

As concerns this clonotype: The conserved closing phenylalanine or tryptophan is absent in this CDR3, likely reflecting a read error. DNA of the CDR3: TGCAGTGCTAGAGTCATGGGAGGAGAGACCCAGTACATC. The encoded protein is CSARVMGGETQYI. The chain uses TRBV20-1 and TRBJ2-5; a weak D match, TRBD2 (6 bases). Germline values: CDR1 DFQATT, CDR2 SNEGSKA (reference sequence). The CDR3 sequence is 13 residues long. Trimming took 1 base from V and 4 from J, leaving 10 bases between them.

Note on this clonotype: A junction boundary mismatches the germline segment, possibly from a read error. The chain has TRBV11-2 and TRBJ2-7; weak D call: TRBD2 (6 bases). The CDR3 sequence is 15 residues long. CDR1 SGHAT and CDR2 FQNNGV come from the germline V gene. The CDR3 DNA sequence: TGTCCCAGCAGCTTAACCTTCGTGGAGGGCGTCGAGCAGTACTTC. Translation gives CPSSLTFVEGVEQYF. The variable domain in full, completed from reference TRBV11-2 and TRBJ2-7, reads EAGVAQSPRYKIIEKRQSVAFWCNPISGHATLYWYQQILGQGPKLLIQFQNNGVVDDSQLPKDRFSAERLKGVDSTLKIQPAKLEDSAVYLCPSSLTFVEGVEQYFGPGTRLTVT.

In its sample, this clonotype was seen many times. The chain has TRBV28 and TRBJ2-7; 9 bases are shared with TRBD1. CDR3 length equals 14 residues. Germline loops: CDR1 MDHEN, CDR2 SYDVKM. Germline trimming cut 9 bases from V and 3 bases from J; bases unmatched to any gene: 9. Here the CDR3 reads CASGASTGGYEQYF. CDR3 bases: TGTGCCAGTGGGGCCTCGACAGGGGGCTACGAGCAGTACTTC.

Note on this clonotype: An end of the junction does not agree with germline; a read error may underlie this. This chain uses TRBV20-1 with TRBJ2-1; D is undetermined. CDR1 DFQATT and CDR2 SNEGSKA come from the germline V gene (reference sequence). The CDR3 extends over 13 amino acids. The CDR3 loop reads CSARRNQHNEQLF. The CDR3 coding sequence is TGCAGTGCTAGAAGGAACCAACACAATGAGCAGTTGTTC.

The V call is TRBV5-1, the J call TRBJ2-1; the D gene could be TRBD1 or TRBD2 (6 bases each). This CDR3 contains 14 residues. The V end was cut by 3 bases, the J end by 7 bases, with 14 bases between. Per germline, CDR1 SGHRS and CDR2 YFSETQ. The CDR3 region has the DNA TGCGCCAGCAGCTGGGGGGCCGGGGCGAATGAGCAGTTCTTC. It translates to CASSWGAGANEQFF. Full variable domain (missing parts from reference TRBV5-1 and TRBJ2-1): KAGVTQTPRYLIKTRGQQVTLSCSPISGHRSVSWYQQTPGQGLQFLFEYFSETQRNKGNFPGRFSGRQFSNSRSEMNVSTLELGDSALYLCASSWGAGANEQFFGPGTRLTVL.

Turning to this clonotype: An end of the junction does not agree with germline; a read error may underlie this. This CDR3 reads CSRSLVGAMNTEAFF. The CDR3 nucleotides are TGTTCCAGGAGCTTAGTTGGGGCCATGAACACTGAAGCTTTCTTT. The genes are TRBV11-3 and TRBJ1-1; maybe TRBD1 (5 bases). CDR3 length equals 15 residues. Germline CDR1 is SGHNT and CDR2 is YENEEA.

Notes on this clonotype: This clone may be a read error of a much larger clone one base away. The chain recombines TRBV20-1 with TRBJ1-5; D gene uncertain. The germline V gene has CDR1 DFQATT and CDR2 SNEGSKA (reference sequence). The CDR3 is 13 amino acids. The CDR3 DNA reads TGCGGTGTGGACCGGGAGGGCAATCAGCCCCAGCATTTT. Translated, it gives CGVDREGNQPQHF.

This clonotype turned up a few times. This may be a read error, as it is one base from a much larger clone. The rearrangement links TRBV29-1 to TRBJ1-2; TRBD1 is a possible D gene (5 bases). The CDR3 length is 16 residues. V dropped 1 base and J dropped 2 bases, with 17 bases sitting between them. CDR1 is SQVTM and CDR2 is ANQGSEA in the germline V gene. The CDR3 region is CSVEASNVGANYGYTF. The DNA for the CDR3 is TGCAGCGTTGAAGCTTCTAACGTTGGGGCAAACTATGGCTACACCTTC.

As regards this clonotype: This may come from a read error, since a much larger clone is one base off. The chain carries TRBV5-4 and TRBJ2-2; tentative D call: TRBD2 (5 bases). Germline CDR1 SGHNT, CDR2 YYREEE (reference sequence). The CDR3 extends over 12 amino acids. The CDR3 reads CATSLEAGELFF. The CDR3 region has the DNA TGTGCCACCAGCTTGGAGGCCGGGGAGCTGTTTTTT.

This clonotype occurred a few times. A much more abundant neighbour one base away suggests this may be a read error. The chain has TRBV12-3 or TRBV12-4 and TRBJ1-1, with 7 bases lining up with TRBD1. The CDR3 has 13 residues. With V trimmed by 6 bases and J by 1 base, 2 bases remained unmatched. CDR3 residues: CASRRTGNTEAFF. CDR3 coding DNA: TGTGCCAGCAGACGGACAGGGAACACTGAAGCTTTCTTT.

The chain carries TRBV11-2 and TRBJ2-7; D call uncertain. V shed 7 bases and J shed 9 bases, with 16 bases lying between them. The CDR3 is made up of 12 amino acids. The germline CDR1 and CDR2 sequences are SGHAT and FQNNGV. CDR3 nucleotides: TGTGCCAGCAACATGGCGACGAATAGGCAGTACTTC. This translates into CASNMATNRQYF.

The chain is built from TRBV6-2 or TRBV6-3 and TRBJ1-1; no reliable D call. This CDR3 is built from 17 residues. Germline V gene data show CDR1 as MNHEY and CDR2 as SVGEGT. The CDR3 is CAGSPRAGFFGYTEAFF. In nucleotides, the CDR3 is TGTGCTGGCAGTCCCCGAGCTGGGTTTTTTGGATACACTGAAGCTTTCTTT.

Worth noting for this clonotype: Its ends do not fully match the called genes, so a read error is possible. The chain couples TRBV10-1 to TRBJ1-1; 12 bases are a match to TRBD1. The V gene's germline CDR1 is WNHNN and CDR2 SYGVQD (reference sequence). The CDR3 length is 15 residues. The CDR3 region is CAIHPGTGGLTEALF. In nucleotides, the CDR3 is TGCGCCATCCACCCTGGGACAGGGGGCCTGACTGAAGCTTTATTT.